This T cell receptor beta chain was sequenced for a study of T-cell memory formation after mild COVID-19. Study information: The TCR clusters were mostly specific to one donor. Study-wide results and caveats: Pre-infection memory carried some responding clones, suggesting that cross-reactive memory joined.

This clonotype has only a few counts. Antigen specificity is unknown. 5'RACE, which relied on constant-segment primers, yielded TCR alpha and TCR beta cDNA libraries carrying sample barcodes and UMIs. TCRdb ran MiXCR on the 5' RACE reads and lists one entry per CDR3 protein. The sample lists about 260,000 distinct CDR3 sequences; around 15% were seen once. The CDR3 contains 20 residues. J gave up 3 bases and V 4 bases, and 13 bases lay outside the gene matches. The chain couples TRBV12-3 or TRBV12-4 to TRBJ2-6, with TRBD1 matching 12 bases. The receptor's source is a man in his late teens or twenties who had mild COVID-19 (a few samples of this study predate the infection). Cell type and time point are not known. Sample: PBMCs or a T cell subset sorted from them (not recorded which). The CDR3 sequence: CASSSPWGGTGGIGANVLTF. The CDR3 nucleotides read TGTGCCAGCAGTTCCCCATGGGGGGGGACAGGGGGCATTGGGGCCAACGTCCTGACTTTC.